Below, 32 T cell receptor beta chains from the same sample are listed, as sequenced in a study of PD-L1 blockade in urothelial cancer. Only in-frame clones appear in the TCRdb table, and some are missing; sequencing was by immunoSEQ multiplex PCR. The table records fewer than 45,000 clones, 82% of them present only once. The sequences come from PBMCs, collected around atezolizumab (anti-PD-L1) treatment. These receptors all come from a man in his sixties or seventies with urothelial cancer.

By share, this clone ranks as large. This chain connects TRBV5-8 to TRBJ2-7, with a weak D call TRBD2 (5 bases). Germline CDR1 SGHTS, CDR2 YDEGEE. V was shortened by 2 bases and J by 2 bases, with 14 bases between the two germline ends. CDR3 length equals 15 residues. The CDR3 DNA is TGTGCCAGCAGCTTAGGTCTGGACGGGACCTACGAGCAGTACTTC. Encoded protein: CASSLGLDGTYEQYF.

A remark on this clone: Other DNA sequences within the sample encode an identical CDR3. The chain employs TRBV5-4 and TRBJ2-2; TRBD2 aligns across 12 bases. The CDR3 totals 18 residues. The trim removed 4 bases at V and 8 bases at J, leaving 15 bases unmatched. Germline CDR1 and CDR2: SGHNT and YYREEE (reference sequence). The CDR3 DNA is TGTGCCAGCAGCGATCGAGGAGGACTAGCGGGGATACGGGGGGAGCTGTTTTTT. It yields the protein CASSDRGGLAGIRGELFF.

The V and J genes are TRBV15 and TRBJ1-5, with no clear D. The CDR3 sequence is 12 residues long. Germline CDR1 reads LNHNV; CDR2 reads YYDKDF (reference sequence). V lost 0 bases and J 9 bases, leaving 6 bases between the germline ends. The CDR3 DNA follows: TGTGCCACCAGCAGAGAGGGAGGGCCCCAGCATTTT. The encoded protein is CATSREGGPQHF.

This clone was found a few times. The chain recombines TRBV19 with TRBJ1-3; D is undetermined. With 6 bases removed from V and 1 base from J, the gap between germline ends came to 10 bases. The CDR3 extends over 14 amino acids. Germline V CDR1 and CDR2: LNHDA, SQIVND (reference sequence). CDR3 nucleotide sequence: TGTGCCAGTAGGTCCCGTTTGTCTGGAAACACCATATATTTT. This gives the protein CASRSRLSGNTIYF.

The V call is TRBV5-8, the J call TRBJ1-1; 8 bases map to TRBD1. The V and J ends lost 1 base and 6 bases, in that order; junction bases with no gene match: 8. The CDR3 loop spans 15 amino acids. Germline lookup yields CDR1 SGHTS and CDR2 YDEGEE. The DNA of the CDR3 is TGTGCCAGCAGCTTGCCCGGGACAGGTTTTGCTGAAGCTTTCTTT. Its translation is CASSLPGTGFAEAFF. The full variable domain, completed using reference TRBV5-8 and TRBJ1-1, is EAGVTQSPTHLIKTRGQQATLRCSPISGHTSVYWYQQALGLGLQFLLWYDEGEERNRGNFPPRFSGRQFPNYSSELNVNALELEDSALYLCASSLPGTGFAEAFFGQGTRLTVV.

This rearrangement joins TRBV18 to TRBJ2-5; weak D call: TRBD2 (5 bases). The germline V gene encodes CDR1 KGHSH and CDR2 LQKENI. This CDR3 comprises 14 residues. V dropped 2 bases and J dropped 4 bases, with 11 bases sitting between them. CDR3 in amino acids: CASSPSGGGETQYF. Written as DNA, the CDR3 is TGTGCCAGCTCACCATCAGGAGGCGGAGAGACCCAGTACTTC.

The chain has TRBV5-6 and TRBJ2-2, with 9 bases lining up with TRBD1. The trim removed 4 bases at V and 3 bases at J, leaving 4 bases unmatched. The CDR3 runs 15 residues. The germline V gene encodes CDR1 SGHDT and CDR2 YYEEEE. The CDR3, as DNA: TGTGCCAGCAGCCCCCGGACAGGGGACACCGGGGAGCTGTTTTTT. Translated: CASSPRTGDTGELFF.

The rearrangement joins TRBV19 to TRBJ1-2; no reliable D call. The V end lost 7 bases, the J end lost 6 bases, and 18 bases lay between the germline ends. CDR3 length: 14 residues. Per the germline V gene, CDR1 is LNHDA and CDR2 is SQIVND (reference sequence). The DNA of the CDR3 is TGTGCCAGTACCATTGGAACGAGGGCGGATGGCTACACCTTC. Its protein product is CASTIGTRADGYTF. The full variable domain, its missing parts supplied by reference TRBV19 and TRBJ1-2, is DGGITQSPKYLFRKEGQNVTLSCEQNLNHDAMYWYRQDPGQGLRLIYYSQIVNDFQKGDIAEGYSVSREKKESFPLTVTSAQKNPTAFYLCASTIGTRADGYTFGSGTRLTVV.

This chain links TRBV15 with TRBJ1-2; tentatively, D is TRBD1 (6 bases). The CDR3 has 13 residues. Trimming removed 5 bases from V and 3 bases from J, with 10 bases in between. Germline lookup yields CDR1 LNHNV and CDR2 YYDKDF (reference sequence). CDR3 sequence reads: CATSLGADYGYTF. CDR3 nucleotide sequence: TGTGCCACCAGCCTGGGGGCAGACTATGGCTACACCTTC.

The count of this clone is one. The chain combines TRBV27 with TRBJ1-2; D remains unclear. From germline, CDR1 is MNHEY and CDR2 SMNVEV (reference sequence). This CDR3 spans 15 amino acids. Deletions cut 3 bases from V and 4 bases from J, with 15 bases between. CDR3 in DNA: TGTGCCAGCAGTTTCTCCTCGGGGAAGAGCTATGGCTACACCTTC. It is translated as CASSFSSGKSYGYTF.

The CDR3 is CASSTTRGAAEQYF. DNA of the CDR3: TGTGCCAGCAGTACCACGCGGGGGGCGGCCGAGCAGTACTTC. This chain uses TRBV28 with TRBJ2-7; TRBD2 aligns across 8 bases. This CDR3 is 14 amino acids long. After removal of 5 bases from V and 6 bases from J, the junction contained 9 bases not matched to a gene. The V gene's germline CDR1 is MDHEN and CDR2 SYDVKM.

The chain recombines TRBV6-1 with TRBJ1-5; 8 nucleotides line up with TRBD1. Per germline, CDR1 MNHNS and CDR2 SASEGT. Trimming took 7 bases from V and 2 from J; bases not matched to a gene: 4. The CDR3 sequence is 14 residues long. The DNA for the CDR3 is TGTGCCAGCATTGCGGGACAGGGCAATCAGCCCCAGCATTTT. It yields the protein CASIAGQGNQPQHF.

The V call is TRBV6-5, the J call TRBJ1-2; possible D gene TRBD1, 6 bases. The CDR3 covers 14 residues. The germline CDR1 and CDR2 sequences are MNHEY and SVGAGI. Trimming shortened V by 6 bases and J by 8 bases, and 19 bases separated the two germline ends. The CDR3 DNA reads TGTGCCAGCAGCCTCATACAGGGTGTGGCCGGCTACACCTTC. It encodes CASSLIQGVAGYTF.

The count of this clone is one. J is TRBJ1-4 and V is TRBV27; 7 bases line up with TRBD1. Trimming cost V 4 bases and J 3 bases; bases outside gene matches: 5. This CDR3 comprises 15 residues. The germline gives CDR1 MNHEY, CDR2 SMNVEV (reference sequence). CDR3 bases: TGTGCCAGCAGTTCCCTACAGGGGTCTAATGAAAAACTGTTTTTT. This gives the protein CASSSLQGSNEKLFF.

This chain joins TRBV7-9 and TRBJ2-7; 9 nucleotides line up with TRBD1. J lost 6 bases, V lost 5 bases, and 11 bases had no gene match. The germline gives CDR1 SEHNR, CDR2 FQNEAQ (reference sequence). There are 15 residues in the CDR3. CDR3 loop: CASSLTGGNRLEQYF. For the CDR3, the DNA is TGTGCCAGCAGCCTCACAGGGGGCAATCGGCTCGAGCAGTACTTC.

CDR3 sequence (DNA): TGTGCCAGCAGCAACCACGGGAACACTGAAGCTTTCTTT. It yields the protein CASSNHGNTEAFF. The chain joins TRBV25-1 to TRBJ1-1; D not resolved. Per the germline V gene, CDR1 is MGHDK and CDR2 is SYGVNS. V was pared by 6 bases and J by 1 base, with 9 bases between. There are 13 residues in the CDR3.

In nucleotides, the CDR3 is TGCGCCAGCAGCTTGACCGAACTGCCGAACACTGAAGCTTTCTTT. It encodes CASSLTELPNTEAFF. The chain recombines TRBV5-1 with TRBJ1-1; no clear D. V shed 1 base and J shed 1 base, with 11 bases lying between them. Germline V gene sequence: CDR1 SGHRS, CDR2 YFSETQ. This CDR3 contains 15 residues.

The chain carries TRBV9 and TRBJ1-1, with a possible D match to TRBD1 (6 bases). The CDR3 contains 14 residues. Looked up from germline, CDR1 is SGDLS and CDR2 is YYNGEE. V was pared by 3 bases and J by 4 bases, with 13 bases between. The DNA of the CDR3 is TGTGCCAGCAGCGCCATTTTAGGGGGCACTGAAGCTTTCTTT. Translating gives CASSAILGGTEAFF. Using reference TRBV9 and TRBJ1-1 for the parts outside the CDR3, the full variable domain is DSGVTQTPKHLITATGQRVTLRCSPRSGDLSVYWYQQSLDQGLQFLIQYYNGEERAKGNILERFSAQQFPDLHSELNLSSLELGDSALYFCASSAILGGTEAFFGQGTRLTVV.

A few counts support this clone. This chain uses TRBV7-9 with TRBJ2-6; 7 positions match TRBD1. The trim removed 5 bases at V and 4 bases at J, leaving 8 bases unmatched. This CDR3 is built from 16 residues. Germline CDR1 SEHNR, CDR2 FQNEAQ (reference sequence). CDR3 nucleotides: TGTGCCAGCAGCCGAAGGACAGGTTCAGGGGCCAACGTCCTGACTTTC. The encoded protein is CASSRRTGSGANVLTF.

This clone was recorded only once. This rearrangement joins TRBV5-1 to TRBJ2-5, with D maybe TRBD2 (5 bases). V shed 3 bases and J shed 4 bases, with 13 bases lying between them. The CDR3 length is 14 residues. Germline V gene data show CDR1 as SGHRS and CDR2 as YFSETQ. The CDR3 DNA follows: TGCGCCAGCAGCTCCCCCTCCGGAGGAGAGACCCAGTACTTC. As protein: CASSSPSGGETQYF.

The chain combines TRBV27 with TRBJ2-5; 11 bases are a match to TRBD1. The CDR3 runs 15 residues. The V segment lost 3 bases and the J segment 5 bases; nucleotides outside the gene matches: 5. Germline V lookup: CDR1 MNHEY, CDR2 SMNVEV (reference sequence). This chain's CDR3 is CASSLDRGLGETQYF. The CDR3 DNA reads as TGTGCCAGCAGTTTGGACAGGGGGCTAGGGGAGACCCAGTACTTC.

The chain recombines TRBV11-2 with TRBJ1-2, with D possibly TRBD1 on 6 matching bases. The CDR3 sequence is 15 residues long. Germline lookup yields CDR1 SGHAT and CDR2 FQNNGV. V was shortened by 4 bases and J by 7 bases, with 19 bases between the two germline ends. The CDR3 DNA is TGTGCCAGCAGCTCGGGGGGCGTCGCCGGGGGTGGCTACACCTTC. Translated, it gives CASSSGGVAGGGYTF.

This chain joins TRBV16 and TRBJ2-2, with 7 bases matching TRBD1. Germline CDR1 KGHSY, CDR2 FQNENV. This CDR3 contains 14 residues. V was clipped by 4 bases and J by 4 bases; unmatched bases: 3. CDR3 in amino acids: CASSPTGVTGELFF. The CDR3 DNA follows: TGTGCCAGCAGCCCTACAGGGGTCACCGGGGAGCTGTTTTTT. Full variable domain (remainder filled in from reference TRBV16 and TRBJ2-2): GEEVAQTPKHLVRGEGQKAKLYCAPIKGHSYVFWYQQVLKNEFKFLISFQNENVFDETGMPKERFSAKCLPNSPCSLEIQATKLEDSAVYFCASSPTGVTGELFFGEGSRLTVL.

This rearrangement joins TRBV18 to TRBJ1-1; D unclear. In germline, CDR1 is KGHSH, CDR2 LQKENI. There are 15 residues in the CDR3. The germline V and J ends were trimmed by 5 bases and 3 bases, with 16 bases remaining between them. DNA of the CDR3: TGTGCCAGCTCAGCCCGTCAGGCGCGGGACACTGAAGCTTTCTTT. Translation: CASSARQARDTEAFF.

The V gene is TRBV6-4, the J gene TRBJ2-3, with D tentatively TRBD2 (5 bases). Germline CDR1 is MRHNA and CDR2 is SNTAGT. This CDR3 spans 14 amino acids. The germline V and J ends were trimmed by 4 bases and 2 bases, with 10 bases remaining between them. The CDR3 coding sequence is TGTGCCAGCAGTGCCGTGGGAGACACAGATACGCAGTATTTT. It codes for CASSAVGDTDTQYF.

V gene TRBV4-1 combines with J gene TRBJ1-3; 7 positions agree with TRBD1. The length of the CDR3 is 15 residues. The V segment lost 4 bases and the J segment 0 bases; nucleotides outside the gene matches: 3. CDR1 MGHRA and CDR2 YSYEKL come from the germline V gene. CDR3 sequence: CASSRRDSSGNTIYF. CDR3 in DNA: TGCGCCAGCAGCCGTCGGGACAGCTCTGGAAACACCATATATTTT.

On this clone itself: A junction end diverges from the germline sequence, so it may reflect a read error. V gene TRBV7-9 combines with J gene TRBJ1-1; D is unclear. CDR1 SEHNR and CDR2 FQNEAQ come from the germline V gene (reference sequence). The CDR3 spans 15 residues. The CDR3 DNA reads as TGTGCCAGCAGCTTAGCCACGGTCCCGAGGGCCGGGGTGTGGTTT. It specifies CASSLATVPRAGVWF.

The genes are TRBV9 and TRBJ1-1; 8 bases match TRBD1. The germline V gene encodes CDR1 SGDLS and CDR2 YYNGEE. J lost 3 bases, V lost 1 base, and 2 bases had no gene match. CDR3 length: 14 residues. CDR3 bases: TGTGCCAGCAGCGTAAAGGGACAGGACACTGAAGCTTTCTTT. It codes for CASSVKGQDTEAFF. Looking up the rest from reference TRBV9 and TRBJ1-1 gives the full variable domain: DSGVTQTPKHLITATGQRVTLRCSPRSGDLSVYWYQQSLDQGLQFLIQYYNGEERAKGNILERFSAQQFPDLHSELNLSSLELGDSALYFCASSVKGQDTEAFFGQGTRLTVV.

The chain recombines TRBV10-3 with TRBJ1-4, with D possibly being TRBD1 (5 bases). This CDR3 is 13 amino acids long. V was shortened by 10 bases and J by 3 bases, with 12 bases between the two germline ends. Germline-derived CDR1 and CDR2 are ENHRY and SYGVKD. This chain's CDR3 is CATAPGANEKLFF. The CDR3 DNA follows: TGTGCCACCGCGCCGGGGGCTAATGAAAAACTGTTTTTT.

This clone has only one observation. The chain is built from TRBV6-5 and TRBJ2-2; possible D gene TRBD2, 6 bases. Trimming stripped 4 bases from V and 6 bases from J, with 6 bases between. The CDR3 runs 12 residues. Looked up from germline, CDR1 is MNHEY and CDR2 is SVGAGI. Here the CDR3 reads CASSWGAGELFF. In nucleotides, the CDR3 is TGTGCCAGCAGTTGGGGGGCCGGGGAGCTGTTTTTT.

J is TRBJ2-7 and V is TRBV14; D is perhaps TRBD2 (5 bases). Germline V gene lookup returns CDR1 SGHDN and CDR2 FVKESK. The CDR3 is made up of 14 amino acids. V dropped 4 bases and J dropped 5 bases, with 15 bases sitting between them. The CDR3 DNA reads TGTGCCAGCAGCCGGAAGTTGCGGGTCAACGAGCAGTACTTC. Protein product: CASSRKLRVNEQYF.

The gene calls are TRBV29-1 and TRBJ2-7; 7 bases are shared with TRBD2. Germline trimming cut 7 bases from V and 1 base from J; bases unmatched to any gene: 10. The CDR3 is 14 residues long. Germline V CDR1 and CDR2: SQVTM, ANQGSEA. The CDR3 loop reads CSADVERDSYEQYF. DNA for the CDR3: TGCAGCGCCGACGTCGAGCGGGATTCCTACGAGCAGTACTTC.